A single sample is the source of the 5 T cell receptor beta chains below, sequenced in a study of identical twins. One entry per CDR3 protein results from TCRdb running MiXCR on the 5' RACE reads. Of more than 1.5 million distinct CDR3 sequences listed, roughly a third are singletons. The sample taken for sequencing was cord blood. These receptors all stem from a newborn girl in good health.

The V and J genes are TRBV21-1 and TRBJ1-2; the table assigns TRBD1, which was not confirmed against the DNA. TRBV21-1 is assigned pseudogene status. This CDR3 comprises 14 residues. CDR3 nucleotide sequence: TGTGCCAGCAGCAAAAAGCCGGGACAGGGTGGCTACACCTTC. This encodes CASSKKPGQGGYTF.

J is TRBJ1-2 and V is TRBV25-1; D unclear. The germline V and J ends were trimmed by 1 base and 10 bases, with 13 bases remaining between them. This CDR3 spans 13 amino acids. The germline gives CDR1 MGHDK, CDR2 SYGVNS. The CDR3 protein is CASSEFDLGLYTF. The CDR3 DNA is TGTGCCAGCAGTGAATTTGATCTTGGGCTCTACACCTTC.

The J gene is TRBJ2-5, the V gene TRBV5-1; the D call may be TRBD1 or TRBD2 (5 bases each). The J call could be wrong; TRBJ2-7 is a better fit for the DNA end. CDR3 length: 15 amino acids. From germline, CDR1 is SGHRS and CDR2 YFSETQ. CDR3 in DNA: TGCGCCAGCAGCTTGGTCGTCCGGGACGGGTCCGAGCAGTACTTC. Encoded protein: CASSLVVRDGSEQYF.

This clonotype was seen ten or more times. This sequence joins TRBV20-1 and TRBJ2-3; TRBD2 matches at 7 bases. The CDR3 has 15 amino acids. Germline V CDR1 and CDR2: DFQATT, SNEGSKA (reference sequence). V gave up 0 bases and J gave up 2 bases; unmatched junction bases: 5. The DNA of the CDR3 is TGCAGTGCTAGAGATCAGGGACTACCCACAGATACGCAGTATTTT. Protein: CSARDQGLPTDTQYF.

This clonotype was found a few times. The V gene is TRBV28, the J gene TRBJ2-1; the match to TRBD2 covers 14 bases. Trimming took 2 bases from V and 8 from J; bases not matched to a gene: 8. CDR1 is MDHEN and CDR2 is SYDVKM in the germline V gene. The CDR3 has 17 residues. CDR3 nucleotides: TGTGCCAGCAGTTTAAATCCGGGACTAGCGGGAGTATATGAGCAGTTCTTC. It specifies CASSLNPGLAGVYEQFF.